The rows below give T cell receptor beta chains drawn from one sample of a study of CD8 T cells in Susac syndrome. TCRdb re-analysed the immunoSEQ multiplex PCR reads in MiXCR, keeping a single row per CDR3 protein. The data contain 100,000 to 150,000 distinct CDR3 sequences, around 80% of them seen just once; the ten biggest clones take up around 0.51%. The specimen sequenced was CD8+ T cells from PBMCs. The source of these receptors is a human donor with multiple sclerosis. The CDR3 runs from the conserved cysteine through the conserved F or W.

cdr3_aa: CASSFTTQGSLLKSDNEQFF
j_call: TRBJ2-1
v_call: TRBV11-1

cdr3_aa: CASSLEGGGDGYTF
j_call: TRBJ1-2
v_call: TRBV5-6

cdr3_aa: CASSPEGEGGPSYEQYF
j_call: TRBJ2-7
v_call: TRBV4-2

cdr3_aa: CASKQGMTGELFF
j_call: TRBJ2-2
v_call: TRBV6-4

cdr3_aa: CATSGTSRYDDNEQFF
j_call: TRBJ2-1
v_call: TRBV24-1

cdr3_aa: CASSYEPETDGYTF
j_call: TRBJ1-2
v_call: TRBV6-5

cdr3_aa: CASSLGGGVGETQYF
j_call: TRBJ2-5
v_call: TRBV7-2

cdr3_aa: CASSSKAGQGGGWTEAFF
j_call: TRBJ1-1
v_call: TRBV7-3

cdr3_aa: CASSLVTAAGELFF
j_call: TRBJ2-2
v_call: TRBV7-9

cdr3_aa: CASWAREEAFF
j_call: TRBJ1-1
v_call: TRBV2

cdr3_aa: CASSNQRKNTEAFF
j_call: TRBJ1-1
v_call: TRBV6-1

cdr3_aa: CASSSGPGTGVVSTLHF
j_call: TRBJ1-6
v_call: TRBV27

cdr3_aa: CASSPVALDRGHGYTF
j_call: TRBJ1-2
v_call: TRBV9

cdr3_aa: CASSLGDSYEQYF
j_call: TRBJ2-7
v_call: TRBV7-6

cdr3_aa: CASRTKVGQVDTQYF
j_call: TRBJ2-3
v_call: TRBV7-9

cdr3_aa: CASSSLAGTDTQYF
j_call: TRBJ2-3
v_call: TRBV7-2

cdr3_aa: CASSFGGEIYEQYF
j_call: TRBJ2-7
v_call: TRBV5-6

cdr3_aa: CASREQAYSNQPQHF
j_call: TRBJ1-5
v_call: TRBV27

cdr3_aa: CSAREVGKVREIYGYTF
j_call: TRBJ1-2
v_call: TRBV20-1

cdr3_aa: CASSRTSVSYNEQFF
j_call: TRBJ2-1
v_call: TRBV7-2

cdr3_aa: CASSPLTGTWKTQYF
j_call: TRBJ2-5
v_call: TRBV6-2/TRBV6-3

cdr3_aa: CSVEEDTGELFF
j_call: TRBJ2-2
v_call: TRBV29-1

cdr3_aa: CSVISGSTYNEQFF
j_call: TRBJ2-1
v_call: TRBV29-1

cdr3_aa: CASTWERDEKLFF
j_call: TRBJ1-4
v_call: TRBV12-3/TRBV12-4

cdr3_aa: CASSPVGSNTDTQYF
j_call: TRBJ2-3
v_call: TRBV18

cdr3_aa: CATSREYEGGGDQPQHF
j_call: TRBJ1-5
v_call: TRBV15

cdr3_aa: CASNGGRRNYGYTF
j_call: TRBJ1-2
v_call: TRBV12-3/TRBV12-4

cdr3_aa: CASSPSGDEQYF
j_call: TRBJ2-7
v_call: TRBV7-6

cdr3_aa: CAWSVGISYTF
j_call: TRBJ1-2
v_call: TRBV30

cdr3_aa: CASSWGTEAGEQYF
j_call: TRBJ2-7
v_call: TRBV27

cdr3_aa: CASSEGEAREQYF
j_call: TRBJ2-7
v_call: TRBV2

cdr3_aa: CATSDTGGSGELFF
j_call: TRBJ2-2
v_call: TRBV24-1

cdr3_aa: CASSLQQSKETQYF
j_call: TRBJ2-5
v_call: TRBV5-1

cdr3_aa: CSASRDRGPRGTEAFF
j_call: TRBJ1-1
v_call: TRBV20-1

cdr3_aa: CASSSGTGRGRDQPQHF
j_call: TRBJ1-5
v_call: TRBV5-1

cdr3_aa: CASSVAEVKPRSYNSPLHF
j_call: TRBJ1-6
v_call: TRBV9

cdr3_aa: CASGSGTLYYEQYF
j_call: TRBJ2-7
v_call: TRBV27

cdr3_aa: CASSQESTSGRAILYNEQFF
j_call: TRBJ2-1
v_call: TRBV4-1

cdr3_aa: CASSLSRDYPLNEQFF
j_call: TRBJ2-1
v_call: TRBV3-1

cdr3_aa: CASSLKGYLEVRYGYTF
j_call: TRBJ1-2
v_call: TRBV5-6

cdr3_aa: CAWSGGGANIQYF
j_call: TRBJ2-4
v_call: TRBV30

cdr3_aa: CASSQVFQDEENTIYF
j_call: TRBJ1-3
v_call: TRBV4-1

cdr3_aa: CASSHNSDRNTEAFF
j_call: TRBJ1-1
v_call: TRBV4-3

cdr3_aa: CASSLIRDRDQPQHF
j_call: TRBJ1-5
v_call: TRBV5-6

cdr3_aa: CASSLSRGAGNSPLHF
j_call: TRBJ1-6
v_call: TRBV27

cdr3_aa: CASSWTREGNEQFF
j_call: TRBJ2-1
v_call: TRBV27